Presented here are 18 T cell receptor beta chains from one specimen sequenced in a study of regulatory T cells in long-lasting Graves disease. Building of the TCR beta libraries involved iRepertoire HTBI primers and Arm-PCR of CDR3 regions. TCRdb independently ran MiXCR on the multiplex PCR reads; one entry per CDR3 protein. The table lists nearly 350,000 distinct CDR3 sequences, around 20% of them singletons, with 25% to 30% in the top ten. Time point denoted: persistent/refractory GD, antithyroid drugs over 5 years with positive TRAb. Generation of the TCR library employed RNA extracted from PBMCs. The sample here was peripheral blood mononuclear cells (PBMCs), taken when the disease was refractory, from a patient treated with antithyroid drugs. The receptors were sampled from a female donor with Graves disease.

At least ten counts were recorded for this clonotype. The CDR3 region is CASISHRDSQPQHF. The CDR3 coding sequence is TGTGCCAGCATCTCCCACCGGGACAGCCAGCCCCAGCATTTT. The chain combines TRBV28 with TRBJ1-5, with 7 bases that match TRBD1. The CDR3 consists of 14 residues. The V and J ends lost 7 bases and 7 bases, in that order; junction bases with no gene match: 10. Germline V gene lookup returns CDR1 MDHEN and CDR2 SYDVKM.

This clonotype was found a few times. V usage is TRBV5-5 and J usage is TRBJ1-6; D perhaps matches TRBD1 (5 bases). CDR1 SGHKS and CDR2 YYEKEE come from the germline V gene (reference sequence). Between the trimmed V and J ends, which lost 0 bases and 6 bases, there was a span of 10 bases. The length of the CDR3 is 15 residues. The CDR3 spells CASSLVGGGNSPLHF. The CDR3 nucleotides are TGTGCCAGCAGCTTGGTTGGGGGAGGTAATTCACCCCTCCACTTT.

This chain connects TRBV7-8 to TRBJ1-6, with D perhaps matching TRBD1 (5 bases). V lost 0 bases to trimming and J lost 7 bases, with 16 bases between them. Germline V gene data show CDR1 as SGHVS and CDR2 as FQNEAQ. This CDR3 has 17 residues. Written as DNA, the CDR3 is TGTGCCAGCAGCTTAGCGCTGCCGGGACCGGGAAATTCACCCCTCCACTTT. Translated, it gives CASSLALPGPGNSPLHF. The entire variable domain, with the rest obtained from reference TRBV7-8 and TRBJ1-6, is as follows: GAGVSQSPRYKVAKRGQDVALRCDPISGHVSLFWYQQALGQGPEFLTYFQNEAQLDKSGLPSDRFFAERPEGSVSTLKIQRTQQEDSAVYLCASSLALPGPGNSPLHFGNGTRLTVT.

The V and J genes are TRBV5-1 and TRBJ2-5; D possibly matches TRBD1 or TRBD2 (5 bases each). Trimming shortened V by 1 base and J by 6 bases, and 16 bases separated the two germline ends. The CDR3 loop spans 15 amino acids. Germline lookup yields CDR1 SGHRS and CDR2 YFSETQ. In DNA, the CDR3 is TGCGCCAGCAGCTTGCGAGGGGAACACATAAAGACCCAGTACTTC. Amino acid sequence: CASSLRGEHIKTQYF.

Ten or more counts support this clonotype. CDR3 coding DNA: TGTGCCAGCAGGGCCTTGCGGACAGGGGGTGGAGGCTACACCTTC. Protein product: CASRALRTGGGGYTF. The gene calls are TRBV6-2 or TRBV6-3 and TRBJ1-2, with 10 bases identical to TRBD1. Germline values: CDR1 MNHEY, CDR2 SVGEGT. J was trimmed by 8 bases and V by 6 bases; bases with no gene match: 12. CDR3 length: 15 residues.

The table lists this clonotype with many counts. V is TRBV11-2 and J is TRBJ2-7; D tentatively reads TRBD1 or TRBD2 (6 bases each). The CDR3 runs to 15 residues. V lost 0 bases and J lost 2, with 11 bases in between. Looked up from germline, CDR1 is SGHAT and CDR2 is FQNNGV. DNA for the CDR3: TGTGCCAGCAGCTTAGAAGGAGGGGGACCCTACGAGCAGTACTTC. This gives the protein CASSLEGGGPYEQYF.

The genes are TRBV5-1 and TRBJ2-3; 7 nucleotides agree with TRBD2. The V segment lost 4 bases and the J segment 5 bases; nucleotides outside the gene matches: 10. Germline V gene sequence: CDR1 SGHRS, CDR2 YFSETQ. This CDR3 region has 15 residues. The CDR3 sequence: CASSLGAGEGDTQYF. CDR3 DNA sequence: TGCGCCAGCAGCCTAGGGGCGGGAGAAGGAGATACGCAGTATTTT.

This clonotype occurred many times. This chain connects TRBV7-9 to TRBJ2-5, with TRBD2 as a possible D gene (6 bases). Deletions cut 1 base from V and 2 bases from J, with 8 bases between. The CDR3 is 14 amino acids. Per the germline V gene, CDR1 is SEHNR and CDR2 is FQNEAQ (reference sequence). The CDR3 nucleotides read TGTGCCAGCAGCTTAGACGCGGGACAAGAGACCCAGTACTTC. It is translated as CASSLDAGQETQYF.

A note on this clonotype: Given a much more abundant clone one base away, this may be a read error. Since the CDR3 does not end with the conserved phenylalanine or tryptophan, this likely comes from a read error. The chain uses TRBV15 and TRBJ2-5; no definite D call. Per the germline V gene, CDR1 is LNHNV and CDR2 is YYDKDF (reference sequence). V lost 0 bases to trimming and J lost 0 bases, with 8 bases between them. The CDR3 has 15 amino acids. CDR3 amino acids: CATSRERGHQETQYS. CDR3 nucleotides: TGTGCCACCAGCAGAGAGCGCGGACACCAAGAGACCCAGTACTCC.

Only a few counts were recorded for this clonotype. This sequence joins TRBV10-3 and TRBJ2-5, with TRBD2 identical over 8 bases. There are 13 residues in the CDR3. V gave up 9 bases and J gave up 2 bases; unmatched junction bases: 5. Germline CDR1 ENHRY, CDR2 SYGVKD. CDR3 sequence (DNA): TGTGCCATTTCTAGCGGGTTTCAAGAGACCCAGTACTTC. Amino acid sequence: CAISSGFQETQYF.

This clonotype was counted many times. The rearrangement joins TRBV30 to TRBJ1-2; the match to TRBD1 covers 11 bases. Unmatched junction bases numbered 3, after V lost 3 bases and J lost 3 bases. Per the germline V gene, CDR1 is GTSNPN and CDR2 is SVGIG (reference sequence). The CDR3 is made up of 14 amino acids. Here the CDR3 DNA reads TGTGCCTGGAGCCCGGGACAGGGGGACTATGGCTACACCTTC. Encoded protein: CAWSPGQGDYGYTF. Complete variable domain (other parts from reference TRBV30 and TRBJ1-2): SQTIHQWPATLVQPVGSPLSLECTVEGTSNPNLYWYRQAAGRGLQLLFYSVGIGQISSEVPQNLSASRPQDRQFILSSKKLLLSDSGFYLCAWSPGQGDYGYTFGSGTRLTVV.

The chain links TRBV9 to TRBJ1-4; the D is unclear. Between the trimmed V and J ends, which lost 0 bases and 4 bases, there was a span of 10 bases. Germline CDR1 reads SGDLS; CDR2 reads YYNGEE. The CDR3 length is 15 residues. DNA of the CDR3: TGTGCCAGCAGCGTAGGTGGGTTCTATAATGAAAAACTGTTTTTT. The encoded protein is CASSVGGFYNEKLFF.

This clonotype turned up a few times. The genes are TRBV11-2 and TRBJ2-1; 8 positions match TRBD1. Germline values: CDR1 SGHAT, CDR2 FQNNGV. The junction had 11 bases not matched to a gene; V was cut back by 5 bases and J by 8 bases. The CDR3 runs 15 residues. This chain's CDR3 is CASSPSGYRGDEQFF. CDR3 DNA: TGTGCCAGCAGCCCTTCAGGTTACAGGGGGGATGAGCAGTTCTTC.

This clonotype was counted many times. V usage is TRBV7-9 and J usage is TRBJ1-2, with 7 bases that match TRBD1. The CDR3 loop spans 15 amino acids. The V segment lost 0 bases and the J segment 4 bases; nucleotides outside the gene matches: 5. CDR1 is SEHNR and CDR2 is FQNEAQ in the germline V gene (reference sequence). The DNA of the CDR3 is TGTGCCAGCAGCTTAGCGTACAGGGGTACCTATGGCTACACCTTC. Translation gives CASSLAYRGTYGYTF.

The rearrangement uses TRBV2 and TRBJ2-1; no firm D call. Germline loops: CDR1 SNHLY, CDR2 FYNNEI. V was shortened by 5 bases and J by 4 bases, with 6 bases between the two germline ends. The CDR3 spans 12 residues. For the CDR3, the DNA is TGTGCCAGCAGTCCAGATTACAATGAGCAGTTCTTC. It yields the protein CASSPDYNEQFF.

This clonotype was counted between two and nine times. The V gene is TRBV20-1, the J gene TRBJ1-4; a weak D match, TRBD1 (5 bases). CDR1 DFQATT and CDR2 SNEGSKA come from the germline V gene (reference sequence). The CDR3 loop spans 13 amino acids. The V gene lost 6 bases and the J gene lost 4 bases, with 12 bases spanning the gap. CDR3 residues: CSAGGGVNEKLFF. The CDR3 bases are TGCAGTGCGGGCGGGGGGGTTAATGAAAAACTGTTTTTT.

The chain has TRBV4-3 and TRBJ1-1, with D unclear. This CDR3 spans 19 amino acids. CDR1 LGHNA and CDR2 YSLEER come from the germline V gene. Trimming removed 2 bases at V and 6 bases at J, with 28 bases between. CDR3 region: CASSQFHLFSAVRNPEAFF. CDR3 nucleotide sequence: TGCGCCAGCAGCCAATTTCACCTCTTTTCGGCGGTTCGGAATCCTGAAGCTTTCTTT.

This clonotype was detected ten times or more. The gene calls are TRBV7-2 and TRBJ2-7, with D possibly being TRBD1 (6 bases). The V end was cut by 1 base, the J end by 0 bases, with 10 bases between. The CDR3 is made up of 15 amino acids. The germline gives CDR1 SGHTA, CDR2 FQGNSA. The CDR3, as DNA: TGTGCCAGCAGCTTAGACAGGGAGACCTCCTACGAGCAGTACTTC. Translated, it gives CASSLDRETSYEQYF.